This entry lists 21 T cell receptor beta chains sequenced from one sample in a study of beta chain features in type 1 diabetes. Expressed TCRB transcripts were sequenced, since all the RNA that had been isolated was reverse transcribed. The data were produced by immunoSEQ multiplex PCR, yet TCRdb's version contains in-frame clones alone and is incomplete. The sample holds under 800,000 clones, 15% to 17% seen once. Sequencing was done on a sample of naive CD4+ T cells from blood. The receptors derive from a man younger than 35 in good health.

This clone occurred a few times. The CDR3: CASSYPSGGLNTEAFF. The CDR3 region has the DNA TGTGCCAGCAGTTACCCCTCGGGTGGACTAAACACTGAAGCTTTCTTT. The chain has TRBV6-5 and TRBJ1-1; D is ambiguous. The V gene lost 2 bases and the J gene lost 2 bases, with 15 bases spanning the gap. Germline lookup yields CDR1 MNHEY and CDR2 SVGAGI. The CDR3 is made up of 16 amino acids.

The chain carries TRBV5-4 and TRBJ2-7; 7 nucleotides match TRBD1. J lost 4 bases, V lost 4 bases, and 11 bases had no gene match. The CDR3 totals 15 residues. Germline V gives CDR1 SGHNT, CDR2 YYREEE (reference sequence). CDR3 sequence: CASSAPGTALYEQYF. CDR3 bases: TGTGCCAGCAGCGCCCCCGGGACAGCCCTATACGAGCAGTACTTC.

The rearrangement uses TRBV7-6 and TRBJ1-1; D remains ambiguous. This CDR3 region has 14 residues. Germline-derived CDR1 and CDR2 are SGHVS and FNYEAQ. V lost 2 bases and J 0 bases, leaving 7 bases between the germline ends. The CDR3 sequence is CASSLKYMNTEAFF. The CDR3 DNA sequence: TGTGCCAGCAGCTTAAAATACATGAACACTGAAGCTTTCTTT.

This clone has more than one count but fewer than ten. This chain uses TRBV5-6 with TRBJ2-5; a weak D match, TRBD1 (5 bases). The V end was cut by 0 bases, the J end by 5 bases, with 11 bases between. Germline V lookup: CDR1 SGHDT, CDR2 YYEEEE. This CDR3 region has 14 residues. CDR3 in amino acids: CASSLGQLWETQYF. The CDR3 nucleotides are TGTGCCAGCAGCTTGGGACAGCTGTGGGAGACCCAGTACTTC.

The chain joins TRBV7-2 to TRBJ2-3; 8 nucleotides agree with TRBD1. Germline CDR1 and CDR2: SGHTA and FQGNSA. The CDR3 spans 14 residues. V dropped 5 bases and J dropped 2; count of bases not matched to a gene: 3. This CDR3 is CASSPDRATDTQYF. The CDR3 DNA reads TGTGCCAGCAGCCCGGACAGGGCCACAGATACGCAGTATTTT.

This chain connects TRBV7-9 to TRBJ1-2, with D possibly matching TRBD1 (6 bases). The CDR3 consists of 13 residues. With 5 bases removed from V and 2 bases from J, the gap between germline ends came to 9 bases. Per the germline V gene, CDR1 is SEHNR and CDR2 is FQNEAQ (reference sequence). The CDR3, as DNA: TGTGCCAGCAGCATACAGGGAAACTATGGCTACACCTTC. Encoded protein: CASSIQGNYGYTF.

The chain has TRBV9 and TRBJ1-2; 12 bases line up with TRBD1. The CDR3 runs 15 residues. In germline, CDR1 is SGDLS, CDR2 YYNGEE. V was clipped by 4 bases and J by 8 bases; unmatched bases: 9. CDR3 nucleotide sequence: TGTGCCAGCAGCACACCGGGACAGGGGGCGAGGGGCTACACCTTC. Translated: CASSTPGQGARGYTF.

This clone was detected a few times. This chain links TRBV25-1 with TRBJ1-2; tentatively, D is TRBD1 (6 bases). The V and J ends lost 2 bases and 6 bases respectively, with 16 bases between them. The V gene's germline CDR1 is MGHDK and CDR2 SYGVNS. There are 15 residues in the CDR3. The chain's CDR3 is CASSESRGGPDGYTF. The CDR3 nucleotides read TGTGCCAGCAGTGAAAGTAGGGGGGGACCGGATGGCTACACCTTC.

The chain carries TRBV28 and TRBJ2-4; D call uncertain. The CDR3 extends over 18 amino acids. From germline, CDR1 is MDHEN and CDR2 SYDVKM. Trimming stripped 5 bases from V and 0 bases from J, with 20 bases between. The CDR3 DNA reads TGTGCCAGCAGTCCCCCACATGGAGTAGTACTAGCCAAAAACATTCAGTACTTC. This encodes CASSPPHGVVLAKNIQYF.

This clone appeared a few times. V usage is TRBV29-1 and J usage is TRBJ2-7, with D tentatively TRBD1 or TRBD2 (5 bases each). Trimming cost V 7 bases and J 6 bases, with 25 bases left between them. There are 15 residues in the CDR3. CDR1 is SQVTM, CDR2 ANQGSEA, per germline. In nucleotides, the CDR3 is TGCAGCGAAAGTCAGAGAGGGGTCCGGCTGGCCGAGCAGTACTTC. Its protein is CSESQRGVRLAEQYF.

This clone turned up a few times. This chain links TRBV6-5 with TRBJ2-5, with a tentative D call TRBD2 (6 bases). V was trimmed by 4 bases and J by 1 base, leaving 16 bases between them. CDR3 length: 16 residues. Germline values: CDR1 MNHEY, CDR2 SVGAGI. CDR3 sequence (DNA): TGTGCCAGCAGTTCCCCGATGGAGGGGCCCCAAGAGACCCAGTACTTC. Translated: CASSSPMEGPQETQYF.

This sequence joins TRBV10-3 and TRBJ2-2; D uncertain. The CDR3 extends over 15 amino acids. Per germline, CDR1 ENHRY and CDR2 SYGVKD. V was trimmed by 4 bases and J by 3 bases, leaving 12 bases between them. Here the CDR3 DNA reads TGTGCCATCAGTGTGATTAGGGCCGACACCGGGGAGCTGTTTTTT. Residues: CAISVIRADTGELFF.

The rearrangement uses TRBV14 and TRBJ2-3; no clear D gene. The CDR3 loop spans 13 amino acids. Germline V lookup: CDR1 SGHDN, CDR2 FVKESK. Deletions cut 2 bases from V and 6 bases from J, with 9 bases between. CDR3 amino acids: CASSQFVMDTQYF. In DNA, the CDR3 is TGTGCCAGCAGCCAATTCGTTATGGATACGCAGTATTTT.

This clone was found a few times. V gene TRBV4-3 combines with J gene TRBJ2-7, with D maybe TRBD2 (6 bases). CDR1 is LGHNA and CDR2 is YSLEER in the germline V gene. Trimming cost V 0 bases and J 7 bases, with 10 bases left between them. The CDR3 length is 13 residues. CDR3 nucleotides: TGCGCCAGCAGCCAAGATTCGGGGAGGGAGCAGTACTTC. It encodes CASSQDSGREQYF.

The chain carries TRBV27 and TRBJ1-4; D gene uncertain. This CDR3 spans 13 amino acids. Germline V gene lookup returns CDR1 MNHEY and CDR2 SMNVEV (reference sequence). The ends were cut back, 3 bases at V and 7 bases at J, with 9 bases in the middle. The chain's CDR3 is CASSFGVGEKLFF. In DNA, the CDR3 is TGTGCCAGCAGTTTTGGAGTTGGTGAAAAACTGTTTTTT.

The chain recombines TRBV27 with TRBJ2-7, with a weak D call TRBD2 (7 bases). The CDR3 runs to 17 residues. In germline, CDR1 is MNHEY, CDR2 SMNVEV (reference sequence). Trimming shortened V by 3 bases and J by 1 base, and 19 bases separated the two germline ends. CDR3 protein: CASSFSRGALKSYEQYF. CDR3 bases: TGTGCCAGCAGTTTCAGTCGGGGGGCGCTTAAGTCCTACGAGCAGTACTTC.

The sample holds a few counts of this clone. This chain connects TRBV27 to TRBJ1-1; D is uncertain. The CDR3 has 12 amino acids. V was clipped by 8 bases and J by 4 bases, with 11 bases between them. CDR1 is MNHEY and CDR2 is SMNVEV in the germline V gene (reference sequence). CDR3 DNA sequence: TGTGCCAGCTCAAGGGTTGGCACTGAAGCTTTCTTT. Translated, it gives CASSRVGTEAFF.

The chain combines TRBV11-1 with TRBJ2-2, with D perhaps matching TRBD1 (5 bases). The germline V gene encodes CDR1 SGHAT and CDR2 FQDESV (reference sequence). This CDR3 is built from 14 residues. With 6 bases removed from V and 3 bases from J, the gap between germline ends came to 11 bases. The CDR3 bases are TGTGCCAGCAGAGGGGCGCCGGACACCGGGGAGCTGTTTTTT. This sequence encodes CASRGAPDTGELFF.

The rearrangement joins TRBV4-3 to TRBJ2-4, with 12 bases fitting TRBD2. V lost 3 bases and J lost 1; bases outside the gene matches: 4. Germline V gene lookup returns CDR1 LGHNA and CDR2 YSLEER. The CDR3 runs to 17 residues. The CDR3 is CASSHETSGGAKNIQYF. The CDR3 DNA reads TGCGCCAGCAGCCATGAAACTAGCGGGGGGGCCAAAAACATTCAGTACTTC.

The J gene is TRBJ2-1, the V gene TRBV18; 10 nucleotides agree with TRBD2. This CDR3 has 19 amino acids. V gave up 6 bases and J gave up 8 bases; unmatched junction bases: 22. Germline V gene data show CDR1 as KGHSH and CDR2 as LQKENI. CDR3 in DNA: TGTGCCAGCTCTCCCACTAGCGGGGCGCTTAGTGGGAGTGACGATGAGCAGTTCTTC. Translation: CASSPTSGALSGSDDEQFF.

There are a few counts of this clone. This chain uses TRBV27 with TRBJ1-2, with D possibly matching TRBD1 (5 bases). Trimming cost V 5 bases and J 7 bases, with 14 bases left between them. Looked up from germline, CDR1 is MNHEY and CDR2 is SMNVEV (reference sequence). The CDR3 is 13 amino acids. This CDR3 is CASSRGDGGGYTF. In nucleotides, the CDR3 is TGTGCCAGCAGTCGGGGGGACGGCGGTGGCTACACCTTC.